These 2 T cell receptor beta chains originate from one sample sequenced in a study of blood T cell repertoires in COVID-19. Generated by immunoSEQ multiplex PCR, the TCRdb table keeps only in-frame clones and is missing some. The table has some 150,000 clones, about 87% seen once. The sequencing sample was made of peripheral blood. These receptor sequences come from a woman between 45 and 65 years old with acute or convalescent COVID-19.

CDR3 region: CASARGTEAFF. The CDR3 DNA is TGTGCCAGCGCTAGGGGCACTGAAGCTTTCTTT. This chain joins TRBV2 and TRBJ1-1; D might be TRBD1 (5 bases). The germline gives CDR1 SNHLY, CDR2 FYNNEI. The V and J ends lost 8 bases and 4 bases respectively, with 8 bases between them. CDR3 length: 11 amino acids. The full variable domain, rest sourced from reference TRBV2 and TRBJ1-1, is EPEVTQTPSHQVTQMGQEVILRCVPISNHLYFYWYRQILGQKVEFLVSFYNNEISEKSEIFDDQFSVERPDGSNFTLKIRSTKLEDSAMYFCASARGTEAFFGQGTRLTVV.

The chain recombines TRBV4-1 with TRBJ2-7, with TRBD2 matching over 8 bases. The CDR3 runs to 16 residues. In germline, CDR1 is MGHRA, CDR2 YSYEKL. J gave up 1 base and V 0 bases, and 5 bases lay outside the gene matches. The CDR3 is CASSQDQSGGSYEQYF. In DNA, the CDR3 is TGCGCCAGCAGCCAAGATCAGAGCGGGGGTTCCTACGAGCAGTACTTC.